Below, 23 T cell receptor beta chains from the same sample are listed, as sequenced in a study of OX40 agonist ivuxolimab in advanced cancers. Only in-frame clones appear in the TCRdb table, and some are missing; sequencing was by immunoSEQ multiplex PCR. The data show about 45,000 clones, roughly 90% seen once. The source material was CD4+ or CD8+ T cells sorted from blood, sampled in a trial of the OX40 agonist ivuxolimab. The receptors stem from an adult with an advanced solid tumor such as melanoma, head and neck, liver or kidney cancer.

The DNA of the CDR3 is TGTGCCAGCAGCTTAGATCTTCCGACTAGCGGGGGGTACGAGCAGTACTTC. Translated: CASSLDLPTSGGYEQYF. The V call is TRBV11-2, the J call TRBJ2-7, with 13 bases fitting TRBD2. The junction had 6 bases not matched to a gene; V was cut back by 0 bases and J by 4 bases. The CDR3 length is 17 residues. The germline CDR1 and CDR2 sequences are SGHAT and FQNNGV.

The gene calls are TRBV11-2 and TRBJ2-1, with D perhaps matching TRBD1 (5 bases). With 0 bases removed from V and 8 bases from J, the gap between germline ends came to 17 bases. The CDR3 spans 16 residues. CDR1 is SGHAT and CDR2 is FQNNGV in the germline V gene. The CDR3 nucleotides read TGTGCCAGCAGCTTAGATCGCTATAGGGGTTTCGATGAGCAGTTCTTC. Its translation is CASSLDRYRGFDEQFF.

The chain's CDR3 is CASSFIGRETDTQYF. In DNA, the CDR3 is TGTGCCAGCAGTTTTATTGGACGAGAAACAGATACGCAGTATTTT. V is TRBV27 and J is TRBJ2-3; no clear D gene. There are 15 residues in the CDR3. With 3 bases removed from V and 3 bases from J, the gap between germline ends came to 13 bases. CDR1 and CDR2 from the germline V gene are MNHEY and SMNVEV (reference sequence).

V and J are TRBV27 and TRBJ2-2; D unclear. The CDR3 has 13 residues. V was pared by 10 bases and J by 2 bases, with 11 bases between. The germline V gene has CDR1 MNHEY and CDR2 SMNVEV (reference sequence). The CDR3 spells CATTRLNTGELFF. The CDR3 DNA reads as TGTGCCACAACAAGGCTAAACACCGGGGAGCTGTTTTTT.

The chain couples TRBV7-8 to TRBJ2-1; D might be TRBD2 (6 bases). Trimming stripped 5 bases from V and 15 bases from J, with 20 bases between. The germline CDR1 and CDR2 sequences are SGHVS and FQNEAQ. This CDR3 contains 13 residues. DNA of the CDR3: TGTGCCAGCAGCAAAGAGGTTCGGGACTGGGGGTTCTTC. Translating it yields CASSKEVRDWGFF. Full variable domain (missing parts from reference TRBV7-8 and TRBJ2-1): GAGVSQSPRYKVAKRGQDVALRCDPISGHVSLFWYQQALGQGPEFLTYFQNEAQLDKSGLPSDRFFAERPEGSVSTLKIQRTQQEDSAVYLCASSKEVRDWGFFGPGTRLTVL.

V is TRBV11-2 and J is TRBJ2-3, with TRBD2 identical over 16 bases. Germline lookup yields CDR1 SGHAT and CDR2 FQNNGV. The V gene end was trimmed by 7 bases and the J gene end by 2 bases; junction bases not matched to a gene: 9. The CDR3 covers 18 residues. The CDR3 sequence is CASTMGLAGGKYTDTQYF. The CDR3 nucleotides read TGTGCCAGCACCATGGGACTAGCGGGGGGGAAGTACACAGATACGCAGTATTTT.

This rearrangement joins TRBV6-1 to TRBJ1-2; D remains ambiguous. Germline assignment: CDR1 MNHNS and CDR2 SASEGT. The CDR3 is 13 amino acids. Trimming stripped 8 bases from V and 2 bases from J, with 12 bases between. The chain's CDR3 is CASGILSNYGYTF. The CDR3 nucleotides read TGTGCCAGCGGGATACTGTCGAACTATGGCTACACCTTC.

V is TRBV19 and J is TRBJ1-1; 7 bases map to TRBD1. This CDR3 has 13 amino acids. Per the germline V gene, CDR1 is LNHDA and CDR2 is SQIVND (reference sequence). Losses at the gene ends were 9 bases for V and 5 bases for J; bases not matched to a gene: 9. This CDR3 is CASWTGRGTEAFF. The CDR3 DNA reads TGTGCCAGCTGGACAGGCAGGGGGACTGAAGCTTTCTTT.

This clone was observed once. The chain joins TRBV7-8 to TRBJ2-2; D is uncertain. Germline V gives CDR1 SGHVS, CDR2 FQNEAQ. V lost 8 bases, J lost 3 bases, and 4 bases lay in between. CDR3 length equals 11 residues. The CDR3: CASSHTGELFF. As DNA, the CDR3 is TGTGCCAGCTCCCACACCGGGGAGCTGTTTTTT.

The V gene is TRBV4-2, the J gene TRBJ2-7; 8 bases fit TRBD2. V shed 0 bases and J 2 bases; nucleotides not matched to a gene: 9. Germline lookup yields CDR1 LGHNA and CDR2 YNFKEQ. The length of the CDR3 is 17 residues. The CDR3 here is CASSQDSGSSTPYEQYF. The CDR3, as DNA: TGTGCCAGCAGCCAAGACAGCGGGAGTTCAACCCCCTACGAGCAGTACTTC.

This chain links TRBV19 with TRBJ2-7; 8 bases are shared with TRBD1. The CDR3 is 14 residues long. V gave up 4 bases and J gave up 5 bases; unmatched junction bases: 7. CDR1 and CDR2 (germline): LNHDA, SQIVND (reference sequence). Here the CDR3 reads CASSTLQGVDEQYF. CDR3 sequence (DNA): TGTGCCAGTAGTACCCTACAGGGGGTCGACGAGCAGTACTTC.

This chain's CDR3 is CASSRASGGSTDTQYF. The CDR3 DNA sequence: TGTGCCAGCAGCCGTGCCAGCGGGGGAAGCACAGATACGCAGTATTTT. The chain joins TRBV7-6 to TRBJ2-3; 8 positions agree with TRBD2. This CDR3 is built from 16 residues. Germline V lookup: CDR1 SGHVS, CDR2 FNYEAQ. The junction had 7 bases not matched to a gene; V was cut back by 5 bases and J by 0 bases.

The genes are TRBV2 and TRBJ2-1, with 12 bases identical to TRBD2. Trimming at V came to 6 bases and at J to 7 bases, leaving 13 bases not matched to a gene. The CDR3 is 17 amino acids. Germline V lookup: CDR1 SNHLY, CDR2 FYNNEI. The CDR3 protein is CASSKLAGGPSANEQFF. DNA for the CDR3: TGTGCCAGCAGCAAGCTAGCGGGAGGGCCGTCGGCGAATGAGCAGTTCTTC.

The chain is built from TRBV5-4 and TRBJ1-2; D is ambiguous. The CDR3 totals 13 residues. Germline assignment: CDR1 SGHNT and CDR2 YYREEE (reference sequence). V lost 5 bases and J 4 bases, leaving 12 bases between the germline ends. The CDR3 DNA reads TGTGCCAGCAGTTTCGAGGGCAGCTATGGCTACACCTTC. Translation: CASSFEGSYGYTF.

The rearrangement joins TRBV30 to TRBJ2-7; D gene unclear. V lost 2 bases and J lost 6, with 11 bases in between. The germline CDR1 and CDR2 sequences are GTSNPN and SVGIG (reference sequence). This CDR3 contains 12 residues. The CDR3 coding sequence is TGTGCCTGGAGTATCATTCGACCCGAGCAGTACTTC. Protein sequence: CAWSIIRPEQYF.

This CDR3 is CARLAGPSFYEQYF. For the CDR3, the DNA is TGTGCCAGATTAGCCGGGCCATCATTCTACGAGCAGTACTTC. The rearrangement joins TRBV6-5 to TRBJ2-7; no clear D. Germline V gives CDR1 MNHEY, CDR2 SVGAGI. Deletions cut 9 bases from V and 3 bases from J, with 18 bases between. The CDR3 sequence is 14 residues long.

V gene TRBV11-2 combines with J gene TRBJ2-7, with a tentative D call TRBD2 (5 bases). Trimming removed 4 bases at V and 9 bases at J, with 16 bases between. Germline CDR1 reads SGHAT; CDR2 reads FQNNGV. This CDR3 spans 13 amino acids. CDR3 coding DNA: TGTGCCAGCAGCTCCGGGGATCACTTGGGGCAGTACTTC. It translates to CASSSGDHLGQYF. Complete variable domain (other parts from reference TRBV11-2 and TRBJ2-7): EAGVAQSPRYKIIEKRQSVAFWCNPISGHATLYWYQQILGQGPKLLIQFQNNGVVDDSQLPKDRFSAERLKGVDSTLKIQPAKLEDSAVYLCASSSGDHLGQYFGPGTRLTVT.

This clone has only one observation. V and J are TRBV5-6 and TRBJ2-1; 13 nucleotides align to TRBD2. This CDR3 has 14 amino acids. V was clipped by 3 bases and J by 8 bases; unmatched bases: 2. The germline V gene encodes CDR1 SGHDT and CDR2 YYEEEE. CDR3 sequence reads: CASSSGLAGDEQFF. DNA for the CDR3: TGTGCCAGCAGCTCTGGACTAGCGGGGGATGAGCAGTTCTTC.

This clone has just one count. V gene TRBV11-2 combines with J gene TRBJ1-4; TRBD1 agrees at 9 bases. The ends lost 6 bases at V and 5 bases at J; junction bases unmatched: 7. The CDR3 loop spans 15 amino acids. CDR1 and CDR2 (germline): SGHAT, FQNNGV. As DNA, the CDR3 is TGTGCCAGCAGTCAATGGGGGACAGGGAATGAAAAACTGTTTTTT. This sequence encodes CASSQWGTGNEKLFF. Filled out from reference TRBV11-2 and TRBJ1-4, the complete variable domain reads EAGVAQSPRYKIIEKRQSVAFWCNPISGHATLYWYQQILGQGPKLLIQFQNNGVVDDSQLPKDRFSAERLKGVDSTLKIQPAKLEDSAVYLCASSQWGTGNEKLFFGSGTQLSVL.

Concerning this clone: Germline and junction disagree at one end, which may indicate a read error. The CDR3 reads CASSAPGTGAETQYF. The CDR3 DNA is TGTGCCAGCAGCGCCCCCGGGACAGGGGCAGAGACGCAGTATTTT. The chain links TRBV9 to TRBJ2-3; 10 nucleotides line up with TRBD1. CDR1 and CDR2 (germline): SGDLS, YYNGEE. This CDR3 is 15 amino acids long.

This chain links TRBV27 with TRBJ2-1, with 10 positions matching TRBD1. The CDR3 totals 14 residues. Germline CDR1 is MNHEY and CDR2 is SMNVEV (reference sequence). J gave up 10 bases and V 5 bases, and 8 bases lay outside the gene matches. In DNA, the CDR3 is TGTGCCAGCAGTCCCGGGACAGGGGCTTACGAGCAGTTCTTC. This sequence encodes CASSPGTGAYEQFF.

V usage is TRBV7-9 and J usage is TRBJ2-3; 12 nucleotides agree with TRBD2. From germline, CDR1 is SEHNR and CDR2 FQNEAQ (reference sequence). The junction had 7 bases not matched to a gene; V was cut back by 4 bases and J by 5 bases. The CDR3 sequence is 16 residues long. The DNA of the CDR3 is TGTGCCAGCAGCTCCCGACTAGCGGGGGAGGGAGATACGCAGTATTTT. Its protein is CASSSRLAGEGDTQYF.

The V gene is TRBV6-1, the J gene TRBJ2-7; unclear D gene. The CDR3 runs 16 residues. The V end lost 2 bases, the J end lost 1 base, and 15 bases lay between the germline ends. Germline V lookup: CDR1 MNHNS, CDR2 SASEGT. The CDR3 bases are TGTGCCAGCAGTGAATTTCTCCGAGCCACATCCTACGAGCAGTACTTC. It specifies CASSEFLRATSYEQYF.